This TCR beta chain was profiled in a study of T cell clusters in autoimmune cytopenias. TRB was amplified by touch-down multiplex PCR, primer pools A and B combined. TCRdb re-called the multiplex PCR reads; every CDR3 protein appears as one record, without DNA. The table lists fewer than 600 distinct CDR3 sequences. Looked up from germline, CDR1 is MNHEY and CDR2 is SVGAGI. This CDR3 region has 13 residues. Each sample's input was about 250 ng genomic DNA, 38,000 or so genome equivalents. Separately, the same data were catalogued under a study of T cell repertoires in aging, cancer and after chemotherapy.

The sequenced sample was peripheral blood. V and J are TRBV6-5 and TRBJ1-1; absent DNA, TCRdb's TRBD1 call cannot be checked. The receptor comes from a human donor with chronic lymphocytic leukemia. CDR3 amino acids: CASSYGGGTEAFF.